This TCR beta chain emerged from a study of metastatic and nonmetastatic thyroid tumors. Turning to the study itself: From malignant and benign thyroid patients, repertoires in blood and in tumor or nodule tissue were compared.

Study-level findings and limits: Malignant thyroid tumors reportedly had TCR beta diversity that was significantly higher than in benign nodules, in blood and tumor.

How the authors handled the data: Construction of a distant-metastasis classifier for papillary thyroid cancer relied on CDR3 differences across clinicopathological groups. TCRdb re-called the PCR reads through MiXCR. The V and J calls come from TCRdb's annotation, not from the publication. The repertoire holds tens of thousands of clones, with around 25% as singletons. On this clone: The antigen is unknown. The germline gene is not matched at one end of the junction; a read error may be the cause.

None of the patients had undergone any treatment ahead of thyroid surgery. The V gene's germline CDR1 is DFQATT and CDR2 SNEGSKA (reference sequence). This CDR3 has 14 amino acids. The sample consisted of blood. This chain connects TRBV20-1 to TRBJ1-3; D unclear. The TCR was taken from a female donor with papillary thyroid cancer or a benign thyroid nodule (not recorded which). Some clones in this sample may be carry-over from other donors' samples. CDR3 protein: CIALYYFSGNTIYF. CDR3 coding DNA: TGCATTGCTCTATACTATTTCTCTGGAAACACCATATATTTT.